The 12 T cell receptor beta chains presented below share a single source sample, sequenced in a study of T cells in Graves' hyperthyroidism and ophthalmopathy. Amplified TCR beta CDR3 regions came from RNA transcripts. HTBI primers drove first-round RT-PCR of the TCR CDR3. Using its own MiXCR run on the multiplex PCR reads, TCRdb lists one record per CDR3 protein. The repertoire has some 560,000 distinct CDR3 sequences, roughly 15% of them found once; the top ten carry approximately 13%. Sequencing was performed on blood. The receptors shown here come from a woman aged 40-49 years with Graves' hyperthyroidism.

To note about this clonotype: This could be a read error, since a much larger clone is one nucleotide away. The chain uses TRBV28 and TRBJ2-6; D unresolved. From germline, CDR1 is MDHEN and CDR2 SYDVKM. The CDR3 length is 15 residues. V was cut by 1 base and J by 0 bases, with 4 bases left in between. The CDR3 loop reads CASSLSLSGANVLTF. The DNA of the CDR3 is TGTGCCAGCAGTTTATCCCTCTCTGGGGCCAACGTCCTGACTTTC.

This clonotype has a handful of counts. This CDR3 reads CASSTHREGARETQYF. The CDR3 DNA sequence: TGTGCCAGCAGCACACATCGGGAGGGGGCGAGGGAGACCCAGTACTTC. The V call is TRBV7-9, the J call TRBJ2-5, with D maybe TRBD2 (8 bases). This CDR3 contains 16 residues. Germline loops: CDR1 SEHNR, CDR2 FQNEAQ (reference sequence). Trimming stripped 5 bases from V and 5 bases from J, with 21 bases between.

The chain links TRBV7-6 to TRBJ2-1; D call uncertain. This CDR3 has 14 amino acids. V lost 1 base, J lost 6 bases, and 10 bases lay in between. Per germline, CDR1 SGHVS and CDR2 FNYEAQ. CDR3 region: CASSLGPWSNEQFF. CDR3 in DNA: TGTGCCAGCAGCTTAGGTCCTTGGAGCAATGAGCAGTTCTTC.

The chain links TRBV27 to TRBJ2-1; 11 positions match TRBD2. The CDR3 runs to 14 residues. Germline assignment: CDR1 MNHEY and CDR2 SMNVEV (reference sequence). V lost 6 bases, J lost 9 bases, and 7 bases stayed unmatched. This chain's CDR3 is CASSPELAGVEQFF. CDR3 bases: TGTGCCAGCAGCCCGGAACTAGCGGGAGTTGAGCAGTTCTTC.

The CDR3 reads CASSSAGEPSGANVLTF. The CDR3 bases are TGCGCCAGCAGCTCAGCCGGGGAACCCTCTGGGGCCAACGTCCTGACTTTC. The chain joins TRBV5-1 to TRBJ2-6; D perhaps matches TRBD2 (5 bases). This CDR3 region has 17 residues. V lost 3 bases and J 0 bases, leaving 13 bases between the germline ends. Germline V gene sequence: CDR1 SGHRS, CDR2 YFSETQ.

Turning to this clonotype: A much larger clone is a single base away; this may be a read error. The chain uses TRBV7-2 and TRBJ1-1, with unresolved D. Germline V CDR1 and CDR2: SGHTA, FQGNSA. The CDR3 covers 14 residues. This chain's CDR3 is CAGSLPAGNTEAFF. The CDR3 nucleotides are TGTGCCGGCAGCTTACCGGCCGGGAACACTGAAGCTTTCTTT.

There are a few counts of this clonotype. The chain combines TRBV9 with TRBJ2-5; possibly TRBD1 for D (6 bases). Germline V gene sequence: CDR1 SGDLS, CDR2 YYNGEE. The V gene lost 0 bases and the J gene lost 4 bases, with 13 bases spanning the gap. This CDR3 is 15 amino acids long. DNA for the CDR3: TGTGCCAGCAGCGTAGGGGGGCGCGGAGGAGAGACCCAGTACTTC. Protein: CASSVGGRGGETQYF.

In its sample, this clonotype was seen a few times. This clone may be a read error of a much larger clone one base away. The conserved final phenylalanine or tryptophan is absent from the CDR3, which likely points to a read error. V gene TRBV2 combines with J gene TRBJ2-2; 7 nucleotides align to TRBD2. Germline CDR1 SNHLY, CDR2 FYNNEI. Trimming took 6 bases from V and 4 from J; bases not matched to a gene: 8. There are 15 residues in the CDR3. DNA for the CDR3: TGTGCCAGCAGGCGCGGGAGTCCCCTCACCGGGGAGCTGTTTTTA. This translates into CASRRGSPLTGELFL.

This clonotype came up many times. The chain joins TRBV10-1 to TRBJ2-7; TRBD1 matches at 9 bases. J lost 0 bases, V lost 3 bases, and 3 bases had no gene match. The CDR3 is 15 residues long. Germline V gives CDR1 WNHNN, CDR2 SYGVQD (reference sequence). CDR3 nucleotides: TGCGCCAGCAGTGACGGGACAGGGAGCTCCTACGAGCAGTACTTC. Protein sequence: CASSDGTGSSYEQYF.

This clonotype was observed at least ten times. The chain combines TRBV28 with TRBJ2-7; no firm D call. The CDR3 extends over 13 amino acids. From germline, CDR1 is MDHEN and CDR2 SYDVKM. Between the trimmed V and J ends, which lost 2 bases and 4 bases, there was a span of 9 bases. The CDR3 nucleotides are TGTGCCAGCAGTTTACCTTACAAGTACGAGCAGTACTTC. It encodes CASSLPYKYEQYF.

This clonotype was observed a few times. This sequence joins TRBV29-1 and TRBJ1-6; the match to TRBD1 covers 7 bases. V lost 4 bases and J lost 5; bases outside the gene matches: 2. The CDR3 consists of 13 residues. Germline V gives CDR1 SQVTM, CDR2 ANQGSEA. DNA for the CDR3: TGCAGCGTTGGACAGGGAGATAATTCACCCCTCCACTTT. Protein sequence: CSVGQGDNSPLHF.

This clonotype was recorded at least ten times. J is TRBJ2-3 and V is TRBV10-1; 8 nucleotides align to TRBD1. Trimming at V came to 0 bases and at J to 4 bases, leaving 9 bases not matched to a gene. The length of the CDR3 is 17 residues. Germline V gene lookup returns CDR1 WNHNN and CDR2 SYGVQD (reference sequence). The CDR3 DNA is TGCGCCAGCAGTGAGTCCCCCCCCGACAGGGGCTCAGATACGCAGTATTTT. Encoded protein: CASSESPPDRGSDTQYF.